This T cell receptor beta chain was identified during a study of T cell responses to AZD1222 COVID-19 vaccine. Notes on the study in general: Spike-specific TCR depth and breadth grew after two AZD1222 doses. Recipients of AZD1222 seropositive at baseline numbered only 5 to 7. White British donors predominated, females outnumbered males, and clonal diversity was possibly underestimated.

With regard to this clone: Its target is not known.

Repertoires were generated with immunoSEQ multiplex PCR, while TCRdb's copy carries only in-frame clones and drops some. The repertoire holds 200,000 to 300,000 clones, with over 90% as singletons. The receptor was isolated from an adult in good health. Specimen: peripheral blood, collected on day 0 of AZD1222 vaccination.

The CDR3 nucleotides read TGTGCCAGCAGCGTAGAGAACAGGGTCGATGAGCAGTTCTTC. Protein product: CASSVENRVDEQFF. This chain joins TRBV9 and TRBJ2-1, with a weak D call TRBD1 (6 bases). The CDR3 consists of 14 residues. Trimming cost V 0 bases and J 8 bases, with 12 bases left between them. Germline CDR1 reads SGDLS; CDR2 reads YYNGEE.